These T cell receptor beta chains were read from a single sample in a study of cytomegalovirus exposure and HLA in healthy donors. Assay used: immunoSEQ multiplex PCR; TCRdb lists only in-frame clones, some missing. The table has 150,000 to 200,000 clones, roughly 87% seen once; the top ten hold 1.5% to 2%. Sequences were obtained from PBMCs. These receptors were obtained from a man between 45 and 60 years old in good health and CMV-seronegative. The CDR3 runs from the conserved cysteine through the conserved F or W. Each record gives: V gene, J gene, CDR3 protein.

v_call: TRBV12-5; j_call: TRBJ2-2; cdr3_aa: CASKETGAGELFF
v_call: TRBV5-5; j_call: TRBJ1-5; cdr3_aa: CASSLQGDQPQHF
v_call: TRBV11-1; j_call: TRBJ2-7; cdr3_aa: CASSATGTGRYEQYF
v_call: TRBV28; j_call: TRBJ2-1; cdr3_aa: CASSTRTSGRDEQFF
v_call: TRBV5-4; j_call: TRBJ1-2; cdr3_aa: CASSLDRGLGYGYTF
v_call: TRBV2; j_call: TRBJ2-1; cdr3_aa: CASSYSGGPGGEQFF
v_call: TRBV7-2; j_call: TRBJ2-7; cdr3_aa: CASSLGGSGVVEQYF
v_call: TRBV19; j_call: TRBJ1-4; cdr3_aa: CASITMTGNVRKLFF
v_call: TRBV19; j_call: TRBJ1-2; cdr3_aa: CASIPSRTGGPKRYGYTF
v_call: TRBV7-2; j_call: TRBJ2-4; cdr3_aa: CASSPREAKNIQYF
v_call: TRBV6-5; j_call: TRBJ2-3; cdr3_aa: CASSHATGGTDTQYF
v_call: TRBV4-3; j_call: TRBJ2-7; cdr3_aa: CASSQGASGRYEQYF
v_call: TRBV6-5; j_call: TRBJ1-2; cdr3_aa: CASTVSISYGYTF
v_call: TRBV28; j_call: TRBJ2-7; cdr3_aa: CASSLSPGTASYEQYF
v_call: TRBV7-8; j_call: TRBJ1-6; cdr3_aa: CASSRGTANSPLHF
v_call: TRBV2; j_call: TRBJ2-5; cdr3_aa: CASSGESGPASVAQYF
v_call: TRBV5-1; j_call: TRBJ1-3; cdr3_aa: CASSRTYSGGSGNTIYF
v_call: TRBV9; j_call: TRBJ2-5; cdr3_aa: CASSVGLAGGRETQYF
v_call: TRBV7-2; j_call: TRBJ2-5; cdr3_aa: CASSLVPSGGTIGGTQYF
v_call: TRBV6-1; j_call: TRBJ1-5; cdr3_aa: CASSESARNQPQHF
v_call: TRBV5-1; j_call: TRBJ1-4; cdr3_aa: CASSASGDSTEKLFF
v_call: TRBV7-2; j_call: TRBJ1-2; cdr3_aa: CASSLGTGLGYTF
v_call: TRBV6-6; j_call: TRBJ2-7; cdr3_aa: CATIPHRTSNHEQYF
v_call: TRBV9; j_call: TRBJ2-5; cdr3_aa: CASSRDQETQYF
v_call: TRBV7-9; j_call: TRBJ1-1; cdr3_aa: CASSFWTGDTEAFF
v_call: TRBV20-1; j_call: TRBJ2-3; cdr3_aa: CSARGGDTQYF
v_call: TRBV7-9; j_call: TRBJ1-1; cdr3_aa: CASSSMGLGSEAFF
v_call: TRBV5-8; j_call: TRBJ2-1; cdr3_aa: CASSPAGTSRDEQFF
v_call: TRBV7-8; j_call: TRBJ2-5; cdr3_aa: CASSFWYAEETQYF
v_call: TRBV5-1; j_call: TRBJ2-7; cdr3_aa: CASSYWQASYEQYF
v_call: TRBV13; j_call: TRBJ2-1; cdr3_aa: CASSTEREKWVNEQFF
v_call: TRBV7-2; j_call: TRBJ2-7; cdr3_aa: CASSLAASLAGEYEQYF
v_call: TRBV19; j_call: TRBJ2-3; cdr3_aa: CASSPSGRSTDTQYF
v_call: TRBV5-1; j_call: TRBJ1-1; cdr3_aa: CASSWTLNTEAFF
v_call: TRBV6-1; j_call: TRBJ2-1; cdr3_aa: CASRGDRGLAFEQFF
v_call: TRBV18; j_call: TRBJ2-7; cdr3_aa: CASSPENHSDEQYF
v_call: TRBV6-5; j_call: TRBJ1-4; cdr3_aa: CASSPGGVNEKLFF
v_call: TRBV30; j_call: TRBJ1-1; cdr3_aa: CAWSRQSEAFF
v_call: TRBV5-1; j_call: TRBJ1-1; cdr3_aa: CASSLTGGTEAFF
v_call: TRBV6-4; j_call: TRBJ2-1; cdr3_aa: CASSLDRYNEQFF
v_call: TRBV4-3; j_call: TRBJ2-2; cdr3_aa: CASSKNRDTGELFF
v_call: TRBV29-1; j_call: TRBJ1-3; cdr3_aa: CSVEDTRSGNTIYF
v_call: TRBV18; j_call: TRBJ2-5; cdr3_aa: CASSPQGGQETQYF
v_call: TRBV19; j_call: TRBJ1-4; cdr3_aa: CASSTKYEKLFF
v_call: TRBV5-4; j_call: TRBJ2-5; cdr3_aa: CASSLFGLAQETQYF
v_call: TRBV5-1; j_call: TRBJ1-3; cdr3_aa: CASKQGTAGNTIYF
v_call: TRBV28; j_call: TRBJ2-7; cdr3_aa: CASSSSGGQGGEQYF
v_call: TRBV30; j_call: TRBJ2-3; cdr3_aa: CAWKAFQVGADTQYF
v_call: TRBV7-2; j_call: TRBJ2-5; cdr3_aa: CASSPFQETQYF
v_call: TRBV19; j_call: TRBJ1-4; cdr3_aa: CASSQQTEKLFF
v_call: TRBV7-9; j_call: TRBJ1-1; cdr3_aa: CASKQNTEAFF